The clone carrying this T cell receptor (beta chain) is classed as medium-sized (0.01 to 0.1%). This specimen belongs to a study of blood T cell repertoires in COVID-19. In the study overall: Acute-phase and convalescent COVID-19 samples originated in the United States, Italy and Spain. Nucleic acid was either cDNA or gDNA, and it came from T cells, B-cell-depleted T cells, or PBMCs.

Per the original methods: Reference gene primer amplification in the assay estimated nucleated cell counts. Some clones are missing from TCRdb's copy, which holds only in-frame ones; the method was immunoSEQ multiplex PCR. The V and J calls and the clone size are those of that table, but D and trimming were determined from the DNA. The sample lists some 87,000 clones; 70% to 90% were seen once. Sequences were obtained from peripheral blood. The source is a human donor in a cohort sampled during active COVID-19.

CDR3 DNA: TGTGCCAGCAGCTGGGACAGTGCCAATGAAAAACTGTTTTTT. It translates to CASSWDSANEKLFF. This chain links TRBV3-1 (or the pseudogene TRBV3-2) with TRBJ1-4; 7 nucleotides align to TRBD1. From germline, CDR1 is LGHDT and CDR2 YNNKEL (reference sequence). The CDR3 runs to 14 residues. Trimming took 5 bases from V and 5 from J; bases not matched to a gene: 5.